This T cell receptor (beta chain) was sequenced in a study of beta chain features in type 1 diabetes. Reverse transcription of all isolated RNA meant that expressed TCRB transcripts were sequenced. Sequencing used immunoSEQ multiplex PCR; TCRdb keeps in-frame clones, though not all of them. Seen here are about 330,000 clones, about 11% observed once, and the top ten hold 0.015% to 0.02%. The CDR3 has 15 amino acids. Deletions cut 0 bases from V and 0 bases from J, with 9 bases between. Germline assignment: CDR1 SGHRS and CDR2 YFSETQ. The table lists this clone with a few counts. The V and J genes are TRBV5-1 and TRBJ1-2; D unclear. Sequenced: naive CD4+ T cells from blood. The source of this sequence is a woman in her thirties in good health. CDR3: CASSLAPGSNYGYTF. DNA of the CDR3: TGCGCCAGCAGCTTGGCTCCAGGATCTAACTATGGCTACACCTTC.